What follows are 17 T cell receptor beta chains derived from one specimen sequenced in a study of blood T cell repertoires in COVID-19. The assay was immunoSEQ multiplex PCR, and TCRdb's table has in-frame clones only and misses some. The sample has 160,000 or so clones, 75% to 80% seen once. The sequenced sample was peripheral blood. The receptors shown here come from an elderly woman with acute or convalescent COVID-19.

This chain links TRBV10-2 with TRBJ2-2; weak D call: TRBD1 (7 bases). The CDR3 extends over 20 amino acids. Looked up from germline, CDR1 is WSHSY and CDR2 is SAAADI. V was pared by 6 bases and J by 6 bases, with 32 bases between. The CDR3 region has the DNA TGCGCCAGCAGCCAAGTCCGACAGGGAGGACTTTTGGTGGTGGCCGGGGAGCTGTTTTTT. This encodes CASSQVRQGGLLVVAGELFF.

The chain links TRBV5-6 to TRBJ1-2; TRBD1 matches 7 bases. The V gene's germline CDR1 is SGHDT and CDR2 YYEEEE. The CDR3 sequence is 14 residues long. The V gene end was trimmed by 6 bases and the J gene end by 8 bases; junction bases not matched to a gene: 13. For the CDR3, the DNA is TGTGCCAGCAACCATAGAACAGGGGCCCAGGGCTACACCTTC. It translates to CASNHRTGAQGYTF.

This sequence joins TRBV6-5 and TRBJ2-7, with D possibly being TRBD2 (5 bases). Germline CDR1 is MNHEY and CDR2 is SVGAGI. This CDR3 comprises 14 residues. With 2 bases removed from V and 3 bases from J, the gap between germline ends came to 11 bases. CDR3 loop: CASSYLEGSYEQYF. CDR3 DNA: TGTGCCAGCAGTTACCTTGAGGGCAGCTACGAGCAGTACTTC.

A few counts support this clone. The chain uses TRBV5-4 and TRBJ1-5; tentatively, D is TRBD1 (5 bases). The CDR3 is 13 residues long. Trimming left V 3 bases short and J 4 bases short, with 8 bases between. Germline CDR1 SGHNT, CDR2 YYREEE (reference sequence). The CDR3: CASSYQGNQPQHF. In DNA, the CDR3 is TGTGCCAGCAGCTACCAGGGAAATCAGCCCCAGCATTTT.

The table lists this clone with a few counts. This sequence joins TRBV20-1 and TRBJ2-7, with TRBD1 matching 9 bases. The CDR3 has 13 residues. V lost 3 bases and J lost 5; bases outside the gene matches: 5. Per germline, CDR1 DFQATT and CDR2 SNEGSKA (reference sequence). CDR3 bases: TGCAGTGCTAGTACAGGGGGCAGGCACGAGCAGTACTTC. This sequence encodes CSASTGGRHEQYF.

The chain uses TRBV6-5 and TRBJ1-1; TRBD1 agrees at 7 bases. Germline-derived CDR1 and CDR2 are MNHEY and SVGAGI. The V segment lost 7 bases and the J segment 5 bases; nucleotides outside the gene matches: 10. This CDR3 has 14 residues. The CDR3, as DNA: TGTGCCAGCAACCCTAGGACAGGAGGAACTGAAGCTTTCTTT. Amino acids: CASNPRTGGTEAFF.

CDR3 in amino acids: CASAGQVTAEAFF. The CDR3 DNA follows: TGTGCCAGCGCCGGACAGGTCACGGCTGAAGCTTTCTTT. This chain joins TRBV3-1 (or the pseudogene TRBV3-2) and TRBJ1-1; the match to TRBD1 covers 7 bases. The CDR3 extends over 13 amino acids. Germline assignment: CDR1 LGHDT and CDR2 YNNKEL (reference sequence). V was clipped by 8 bases and J by 6 bases; unmatched bases: 9.

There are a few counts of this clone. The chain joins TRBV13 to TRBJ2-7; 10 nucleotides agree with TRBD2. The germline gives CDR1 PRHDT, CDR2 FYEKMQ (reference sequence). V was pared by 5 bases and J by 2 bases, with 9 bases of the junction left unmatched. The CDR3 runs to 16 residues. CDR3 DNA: TGTGCCAGCAGCCGCAGCAGCGGGGGGGCCCCCTACGAGCAGTACTTC. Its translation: CASSRSSGGAPYEQYF.

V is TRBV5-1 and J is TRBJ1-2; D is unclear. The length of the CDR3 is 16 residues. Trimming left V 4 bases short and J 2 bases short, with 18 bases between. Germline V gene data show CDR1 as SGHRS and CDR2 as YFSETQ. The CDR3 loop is CASSSGPGLRNYGYTF. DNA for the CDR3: TGCGCCAGCAGCAGCGGACCCGGGCTTAGGAACTATGGCTACACCTTC.

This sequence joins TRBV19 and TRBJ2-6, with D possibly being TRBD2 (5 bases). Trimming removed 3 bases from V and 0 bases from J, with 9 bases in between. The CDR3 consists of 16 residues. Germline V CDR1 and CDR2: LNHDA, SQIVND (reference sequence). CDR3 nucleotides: TGTGCCAGTAGTATGGTTCGGGACTCTGGGGCCAACGTCCTGACTTTC. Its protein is CASSMVRDSGANVLTF.

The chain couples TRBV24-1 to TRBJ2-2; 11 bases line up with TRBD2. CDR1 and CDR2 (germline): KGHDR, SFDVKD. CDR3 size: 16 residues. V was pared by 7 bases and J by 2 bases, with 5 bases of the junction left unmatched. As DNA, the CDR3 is TGTGCCACCAGCGCAGGACTAGCGGGTAACACCGGGGAGCTGTTTTTT. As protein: CATSAGLAGNTGELFF.

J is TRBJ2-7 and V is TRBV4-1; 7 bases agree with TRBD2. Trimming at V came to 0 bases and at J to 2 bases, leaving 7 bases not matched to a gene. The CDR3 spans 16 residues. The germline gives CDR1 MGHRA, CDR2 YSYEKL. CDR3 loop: CASSQEASGVTYEQYF. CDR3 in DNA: TGCGCCAGCAGCCAAGAGGCTAGCGGAGTTACCTACGAGCAGTACTTC.

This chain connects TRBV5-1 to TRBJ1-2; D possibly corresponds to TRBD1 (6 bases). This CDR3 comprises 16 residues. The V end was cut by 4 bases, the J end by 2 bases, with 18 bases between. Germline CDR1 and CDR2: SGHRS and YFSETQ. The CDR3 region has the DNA TGCGCCAGCAGCCTCTACCCCGGACAGTCGAACTATGGCTACACCTTC. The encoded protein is CASSLYPGQSNYGYTF.

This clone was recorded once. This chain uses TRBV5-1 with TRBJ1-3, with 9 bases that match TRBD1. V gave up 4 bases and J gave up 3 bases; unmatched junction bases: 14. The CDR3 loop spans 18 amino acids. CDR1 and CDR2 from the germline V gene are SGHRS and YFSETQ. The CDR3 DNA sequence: TGCGCCAGCAGCCGAAACTTCGTACAGGGGGCCAGTGGAAACACCATATATTTT. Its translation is CASSRNFVQGASGNTIYF.

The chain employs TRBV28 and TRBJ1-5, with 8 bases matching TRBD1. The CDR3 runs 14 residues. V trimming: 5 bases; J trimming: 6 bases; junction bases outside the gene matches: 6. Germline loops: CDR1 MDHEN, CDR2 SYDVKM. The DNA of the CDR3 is TGTGCCAGCAGTGGGGCACAGGGGGGTCAGCCCCAGCATTTT. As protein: CASSGAQGGQPQHF.

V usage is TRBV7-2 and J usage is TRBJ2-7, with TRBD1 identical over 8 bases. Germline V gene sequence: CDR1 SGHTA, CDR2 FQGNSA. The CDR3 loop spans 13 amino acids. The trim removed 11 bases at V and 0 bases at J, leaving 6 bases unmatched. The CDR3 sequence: CAGGTGVSYEQYF. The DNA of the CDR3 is TGTGCCGGGGGGACAGGTGTCTCCTACGAGCAGTACTTC.

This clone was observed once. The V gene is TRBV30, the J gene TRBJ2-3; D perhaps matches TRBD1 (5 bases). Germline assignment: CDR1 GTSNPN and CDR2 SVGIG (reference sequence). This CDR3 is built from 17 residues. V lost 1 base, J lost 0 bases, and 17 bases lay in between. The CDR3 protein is CAWSEAGIPLSTDTQYF. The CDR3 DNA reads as TGTGCCTGGAGTGAGGCAGGGATCCCCCTTAGCACAGATACGCAGTATTTT.